These 28 T cell receptor beta chains were all obtained from the same sample, sequenced in a study of CD8 T cells in Susac syndrome (dated by TCRdb to about 2019). Preparation of the library involved the immunoSEQ multiplex PCR assay. RNA was extracted using the RNeasy kit, and about 0.5 to 1 ug of the RNA was reverse transcribed with random hexamers. The public sequencing data were trimmed at Q25 with fastp and processed into clonotypes with MiXCR by TCRdb, which kept only in-frame beta chains. Rows with one shared CDR3 protein collapse into an entry with the most common genes and DNA. This sample lists around 150,000 distinct CDR3 sequences; around 93% were detected once. The ten largest clones take up 0.18% of the sample. The material sequenced was CD8+ T cells from PBMCs. Receptors were obtained from a human donor with Susac syndrome.

This chain uses TRBV6-1 with TRBJ2-2; 10 nucleotides match TRBD2. With V trimmed by 5 bases and J by 2 bases, 11 bases remained unmatched. The CDR3 runs to 18 residues. CDR1 MNHNS and CDR2 SASEGT come from the germline V gene. CDR3 loop: CASSTPSGRGGNTGELFF. The CDR3, as DNA: TGTGCCAGCAGTACCCCCAGCGGGAGGGGGGGAAACACCGGGGAGCTGTTTTTT.

V and J are TRBV6-5 and TRBJ2-7, with D perhaps matching TRBD2 (6 bases). The CDR3 is 15 residues long. Germline lookup yields CDR1 MNHEY and CDR2 SVGAGI. Deletions cut 2 bases from V and 4 bases from J, with 15 bases between. The CDR3 DNA reads TGTGCCAGCAGTTACGGCACGGGAGAAGGGTACGAGCAGTACTTC. This sequence encodes CASSYGTGEGYEQYF.

The chain couples TRBV13 to TRBJ2-1; TRBD2 matches 8 bases. Germline CDR1 reads PRHDT; CDR2 reads FYEKMQ (reference sequence). CDR3 length: 18 amino acids. The V gene end was trimmed by 3 bases and the J gene end by 2 bases; junction bases not matched to a gene: 12. CDR3 sequence: CASSFGGVAGAPYNEQFF. DNA for the CDR3: TGTGCCAGCAGCTTCGGGGGGGTGGCGGGAGCTCCCTACAATGAGCAGTTCTTC.

Comments on this clonotype: The junction does not match germline at one end; this may be a read error. The rearrangement links TRBV9 to TRBJ1-1, with no clear D. This CDR3 has 15 residues. The germline gives CDR1 SGDLS, CDR2 YYNGEE. The CDR3 is CASSVGGPGNPEAFF. Here the CDR3 DNA reads TGTGCCAGCAGCGTAGGTGGTCCGGGGAACCCTGAAGCTTTCTTT. The full variable domain, with the rest looked up from reference TRBV9 and TRBJ1-1, is DSGVTQTPKHLITATGQRVTLRCSPRSGDLSVYWYQQSLDQGLQFLIQYYNGEERAKGNILERFSAQQFPDLHSELNLSSLELGDSALYFCASSVGGPGNPEAFFGQGTRLTVV.

The rearrangement joins TRBV3-1 to TRBJ2-1; TRBD2 matches at 10 bases. This CDR3 is 15 amino acids long. The V gene's germline CDR1 is LGHDT and CDR2 YNNKEL (reference sequence). V was pared by 4 bases and J by 4 bases, with 4 bases of the junction left unmatched. The CDR3 nucleotides are TGTGCCAGCAGCCCCCGGACTAGCGGTTACAATGAGCAGTTCTTC. The encoded protein is CASSPRTSGYNEQFF.

V and J are TRBV7-9 and TRBJ2-1, with 12 bases aligning to TRBD1. The CDR3 loop spans 16 amino acids. The trim removed 7 bases at V and 3 bases at J, leaving 7 bases unmatched. Looked up from germline, CDR1 is SEHNR and CDR2 is FQNEAQ (reference sequence). This chain's CDR3 is CASTRDRGRDYNEQFF. In DNA form, the CDR3 reads TGTGCCAGCACCCGGGACAGGGGGCGGGACTACAATGAGCAGTTCTTC.

V and J are TRBV18 and TRBJ1-2; possibly TRBD1 for D (6 bases). The CDR3 spans 13 residues. V dropped 3 bases and J dropped 8 bases, with 13 bases sitting between them. Per the germline V gene, CDR1 is KGHSH and CDR2 is LQKENI. CDR3 DNA sequence: TGTGCCAGCTCACCGGCAGGGGTCGGAGGCTACACCTTC. Its protein is CASSPAGVGGYTF.

The chain is built from TRBV29-1 and TRBJ2-1; possibly TRBD2 for D (6 bases). V dropped 1 base and J dropped 3 bases, with 10 bases sitting between them. Germline V gene data show CDR1 as SQVTM and CDR2 as ANQGSEA. The CDR3 has 14 amino acids. The CDR3 DNA follows: TGCAGCGTTGAAGGGGGGAGGAACTACAATGAGCAGTTCTTC. Amino acid sequence: CSVEGGRNYNEQFF.

The chain employs TRBV20-1 and TRBJ2-1; 7 bases are shared with TRBD2. This CDR3 has 15 amino acids. The V and J ends lost 0 bases and 10 bases, in that order; junction bases with no gene match: 12. Germline V CDR1 and CDR2: DFQATT, SNEGSKA (reference sequence). DNA for the CDR3: TGCAGTGCTAGAGATATCGGGAGGACCGCCGTGGAGCAGTTCTTC. Its translation is CSARDIGRTAVEQFF.

In its sample, this clonotype was seen a few times. The chain couples TRBV2 to TRBJ2-7, with D perhaps TRBD1 (6 bases). Germline V CDR1 and CDR2: SNHLY, FYNNEI. CDR3 length: 13 amino acids. V lost 2 bases to trimming and J lost 4 bases, with 9 bases between them. The CDR3 DNA sequence: TGTGCCAGCAGTGAACCGGACAGTTACGAGCAGTACTTC. Residues: CASSEPDSYEQYF.

The J gene is TRBJ2-5, the V gene TRBV6-5; maybe TRBD1 (5 bases). This CDR3 is 13 amino acids long. Germline V gives CDR1 MNHEY, CDR2 SVGAGI. Trimming removed 7 bases at V and 2 bases at J, with 11 bases between. CDR3 bases: TGTGCCAGCAAAAGGGGATTACAAGAGACCCAGTACTTC. Protein product: CASKRGLQETQYF.

V gene TRBV29-1 combines with J gene TRBJ2-7, with 8 bases identical to TRBD2. CDR3 size: 14 residues. Germline V gene data show CDR1 as SQVTM and CDR2 as ANQGSEA. V lost 7 bases to trimming and J lost 4 bases; unmatched junction nucleotides: 12. In nucleotides, the CDR3 is TGCAGCGCTGCTTCAACTAGCGGAATTTACGAGCAGTACTTC. Amino acids: CSAASTSGIYEQYF.

The V and J genes are TRBV4-1 and TRBJ1-1; unclear D gene. Per the germline V gene, CDR1 is MGHRA and CDR2 is YSYEKL. The V and J ends lost 1 base and 5 bases respectively, with 8 bases between them. The CDR3 sequence is 13 residues long. The CDR3 DNA reads TGCGCCAGCAGCCAAGTAAAAGGGACTGAAGCTTTCTTT. This codes for CASSQVKGTEAFF.

This chain links TRBV4-1 with TRBJ1-2; D is uncertain. Germline assignment: CDR1 MGHRA and CDR2 YSYEKL. The V and J ends lost 2 bases and 8 bases respectively, with 15 bases between them. The CDR3 is 14 amino acids. This CDR3 is CASSQPKQVGGYTF. In DNA, the CDR3 is TGCGCCAGCAGCCAACCCAAGCAGGTGGGAGGCTACACCTTC.

The chain has TRBV20-1 and TRBJ1-5; TRBD1 aligns across 8 bases. V lost 3 bases and J lost 3; bases outside the gene matches: 7. The CDR3 is 15 amino acids. Germline assignment: CDR1 DFQATT and CDR2 SNEGSKA (reference sequence). The CDR3 coding sequence is TGCAGTGCTAGGGACAGGGCACTCATCAATCAGCCCCAGCATTTT. Encoded protein: CSARDRALINQPQHF.

This rearrangement joins TRBV7-6 to TRBJ2-7; D may be TRBD1 (6 bases). CDR3 length: 15 amino acids. Germline CDR1 reads SGHVS; CDR2 reads FNYEAQ. V lost 2 bases, J lost 4 bases, and 15 bases lay in between. CDR3 sequence reads: CASSLSQGQKYEQYF. The CDR3 DNA follows: TGTGCCAGCAGCTTAAGTCAAGGACAGAAATACGAGCAGTACTTC.

The chain has TRBV5-4 and TRBJ2-7; D possibly corresponds to TRBD2 (5 bases). Trimming left V 4 bases short and J 2 bases short, with 16 bases between. This CDR3 spans 15 amino acids. Germline loops: CDR1 SGHNT, CDR2 YYREEE (reference sequence). CDR3 DNA: TGTGCCAGCAGCCCGGGAAGGACCGCCACCTACGAGCAGTACTTC. Translation: CASSPGRTATYEQYF.

The J gene is TRBJ2-5, the V gene TRBV29-1, with D possibly being TRBD2 (5 bases). The CDR3 has 13 amino acids. Germline assignment: CDR1 SQVTM and CDR2 ANQGSEA. V was trimmed by 6 bases and J by 2 bases, leaving 13 bases between them. CDR3 amino acids: CSVPKGLQETQYF. In DNA, the CDR3 is TGCAGCGTGCCAAAAGGACTGCAAGAGACCCAGTACTTC.

The V call is TRBV4-1, the J call TRBJ1-1, with D maybe TRBD1 (5 bases). The CDR3 loop spans 14 amino acids. V was shortened by 1 base and J by 1 base, with 7 bases between the two germline ends. Germline V gene data show CDR1 as MGHRA and CDR2 as YSYEKL. In nucleotides, the CDR3 is TGCGCCAGCAGCCAAGTGGGGCCGAACACTGAAGCTTTCTTT. Its translation is CASSQVGPNTEAFF.

The CDR3 reads CASSDGAIQYF. The CDR3 DNA reads TGCGCCAGCAGCGACGGGGCCATTCAGTACTTC. V and J are TRBV4-1 and TRBJ2-4; D is perhaps TRBD1 or TRBD2 (5 bases each). V was clipped by 5 bases and J by 9 bases, with 8 bases between them. CDR1 is MGHRA, CDR2 YSYEKL, per germline. The CDR3 covers 11 residues.

This rearrangement joins TRBV29-1 to TRBJ1-1, with D tentatively TRBD1 (5 bases). This CDR3 is built from 12 residues. In germline, CDR1 is SQVTM, CDR2 ANQGSEA. The V gene lost 2 bases and the J gene lost 7 bases, with 11 bases spanning the gap. DNA for the CDR3: TGCAGCGTTGAATCGGGGGGTGGTGAAGCTTTCTTT. Translating gives CSVESGGGEAFF.

This clonotype was counted a few times. The rearrangement links TRBV9 to TRBJ1-5; D unresolved. This CDR3 is built from 14 residues. V lost 2 bases to trimming and J lost 0 bases, with 6 bases between them. Germline loops: CDR1 SGDLS, CDR2 YYNGEE. CDR3 amino acids: CASSVGSSNQPQHF. The DNA of the CDR3 is TGTGCCAGCAGCGTTGGTAGTAGCAATCAGCCCCAGCATTTT.

This sequence joins TRBV4-1 and TRBJ1-5, with D tentatively TRBD1 (5 bases). CDR1 and CDR2 (germline): MGHRA, YSYEKL. The V end lost 1 base, the J end lost 8 bases, and 9 bases lay between the germline ends. The CDR3 length is 13 residues. Here the CDR3 DNA reads TGCGCCAGCAGCCAAGTGGTCAGGGAGCCCCAGCATTTT. Amino acid sequence: CASSQVVREPQHF.

The chain couples TRBV4-1 to TRBJ2-1, with 15 bases aligning to TRBD2. The length of the CDR3 is 19 residues. Germline values: CDR1 MGHRA, CDR2 YSYEKL. The V segment lost 2 bases and the J segment 1 base; nucleotides outside the gene matches: 6. The CDR3 loop is CASSQPPGLAGGSYNEQFF. The CDR3 region has the DNA TGCGCCAGCAGCCAACCACCGGGACTAGCGGGAGGATCCTACAATGAGCAGTTCTTC.

V usage is TRBV4-1 and J usage is TRBJ2-3, with D maybe TRBD2 (5 bases). V was trimmed by 2 bases and J by 8 bases, leaving 11 bases between them. The germline V gene has CDR1 MGHRA and CDR2 YSYEKL. The CDR3 is made up of 13 amino acids. CDR3 DNA: TGCGCCAGCAGCCAACTAGAGAGCGGTACGCAGTATTTT. It encodes CASSQLESGTQYF.

The chain links TRBV28 to TRBJ2-7; 11 bases align to TRBD1. Per the germline V gene, CDR1 is MDHEN and CDR2 is SYDVKM. J gave up 0 bases and V 4 bases, and 5 bases lay outside the gene matches. The CDR3 has 16 residues. As DNA, the CDR3 is TGTGCCAGCAGTTCCTCGGACAGGGGGCTCTCCTACGAGCAGTACTTC. Its protein is CASSSSDRGLSYEQYF.

The J gene is TRBJ2-7, the V gene TRBV5-1; no firm D call. The CDR3 has 17 amino acids. The germline V gene encodes CDR1 SGHRS and CDR2 YFSETQ. V was clipped by 2 bases and J by 2 bases, with 20 bases between them. CDR3 region: CASSFAEFRTFPYEQYF. The CDR3 DNA sequence: TGCGCCAGCAGCTTCGCTGAGTTTAGGACGTTTCCCTACGAGCAGTACTTC.

The J gene is TRBJ2-1, the V gene TRBV29-1; D is undetermined. There are 11 residues in the CDR3. Germline values: CDR1 SQVTM, CDR2 ANQGSEA. V was clipped by 2 bases and J by 7 bases, with 6 bases between them. Written as DNA, the CDR3 is TGCAGCGTTGAACCCGCTAATGAGCAGTTCTTC. Translated: CSVEPANEQFF.